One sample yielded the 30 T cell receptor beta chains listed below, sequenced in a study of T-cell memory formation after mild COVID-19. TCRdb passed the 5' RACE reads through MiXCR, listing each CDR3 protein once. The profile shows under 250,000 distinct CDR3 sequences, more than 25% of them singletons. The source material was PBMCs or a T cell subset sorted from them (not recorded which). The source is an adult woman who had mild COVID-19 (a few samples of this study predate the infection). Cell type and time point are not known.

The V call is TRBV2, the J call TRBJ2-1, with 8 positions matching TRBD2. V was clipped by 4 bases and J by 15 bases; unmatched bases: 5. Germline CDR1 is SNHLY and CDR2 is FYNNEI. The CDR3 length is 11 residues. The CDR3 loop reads CASSVGTRPFF. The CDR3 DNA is TGTGCCAGCAGTGTGGGGACTAGACCGTTCTTC. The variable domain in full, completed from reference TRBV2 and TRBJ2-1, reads EPEVTQTPSHQVTQMGQEVILRCVPISNHLYFYWYRQILGQKVEFLVSFYNNEISEKSEIFDDQFSVERPDGSNFTLKIRSTKLEDSAMYFCASSVGTRPFFGPGTRLTVL.

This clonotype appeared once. CDR3 protein: CAWSRWTSGREVGTDTQYF. Written as DNA, the CDR3 is TGTGCCTGGAGCAGATGGACTAGCGGGAGGGAGGTGGGCACAGATACGCAGTATTTT. The chain uses TRBV30 and TRBJ2-3; 15 nucleotides align to TRBD2. V lost 3 bases and J lost 1; bases outside the gene matches: 11. Germline V gene sequence: CDR1 GTSNPN, CDR2 SVGIG (reference sequence). The CDR3 length is 19 residues.

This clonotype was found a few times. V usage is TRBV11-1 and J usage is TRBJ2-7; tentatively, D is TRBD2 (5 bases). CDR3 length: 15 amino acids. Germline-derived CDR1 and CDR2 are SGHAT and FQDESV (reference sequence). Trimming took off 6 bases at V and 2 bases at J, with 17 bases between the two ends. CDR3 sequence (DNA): TGTGCCAGCAGTAGAGCAGGACTGTTCACCTACGAGCAGTACTTC. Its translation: CASSRAGLFTYEQYF.

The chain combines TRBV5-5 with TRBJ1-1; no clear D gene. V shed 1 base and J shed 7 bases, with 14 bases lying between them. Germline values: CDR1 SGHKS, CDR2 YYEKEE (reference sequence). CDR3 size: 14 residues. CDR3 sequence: CASSLLYSEVEAFF. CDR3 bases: TGTGCCAGCAGCTTGTTGTACAGCGAAGTTGAAGCTTTCTTT.

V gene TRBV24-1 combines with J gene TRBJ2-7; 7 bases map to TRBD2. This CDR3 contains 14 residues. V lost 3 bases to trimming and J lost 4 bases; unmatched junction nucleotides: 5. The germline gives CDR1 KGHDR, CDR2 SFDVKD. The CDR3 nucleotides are TGTGCCACCAGTGATCCGGACGGGGGGTACGAGCAGTACTTC. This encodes CATSDPDGGYEQYF.

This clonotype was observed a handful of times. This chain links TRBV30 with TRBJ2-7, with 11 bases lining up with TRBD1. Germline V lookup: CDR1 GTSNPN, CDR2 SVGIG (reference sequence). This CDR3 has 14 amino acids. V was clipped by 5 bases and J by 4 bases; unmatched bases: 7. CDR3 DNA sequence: TGTGCCTGGGGTCCCGGGACAGGGGGTTACGAGCAGTACTTC. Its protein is CAWGPGTGGYEQYF.

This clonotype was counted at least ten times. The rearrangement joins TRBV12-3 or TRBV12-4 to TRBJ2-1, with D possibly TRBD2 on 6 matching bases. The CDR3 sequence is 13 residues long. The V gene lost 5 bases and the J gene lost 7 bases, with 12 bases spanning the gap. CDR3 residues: CASSPVLANEQFF. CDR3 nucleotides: TGTGCCAGCAGTCCCGTTCTAGCGAATGAGCAGTTCTTC.

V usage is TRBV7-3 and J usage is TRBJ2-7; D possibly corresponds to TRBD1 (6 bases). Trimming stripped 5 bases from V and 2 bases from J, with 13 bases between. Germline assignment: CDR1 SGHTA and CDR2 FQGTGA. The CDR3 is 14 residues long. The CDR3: CASSNVRQAYEQYF. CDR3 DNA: TGTGCCAGCAGCAACGTACGACAGGCCTACGAGCAGTACTTC.

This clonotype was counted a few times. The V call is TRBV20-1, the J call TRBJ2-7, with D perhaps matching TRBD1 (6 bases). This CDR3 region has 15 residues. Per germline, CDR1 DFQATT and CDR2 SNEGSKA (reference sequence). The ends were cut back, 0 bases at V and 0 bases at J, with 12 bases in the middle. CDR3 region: CSARDSAGVSYEQYF. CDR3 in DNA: TGCAGTGCTAGAGATTCGGCAGGGGTCTCCTACGAGCAGTACTTC.

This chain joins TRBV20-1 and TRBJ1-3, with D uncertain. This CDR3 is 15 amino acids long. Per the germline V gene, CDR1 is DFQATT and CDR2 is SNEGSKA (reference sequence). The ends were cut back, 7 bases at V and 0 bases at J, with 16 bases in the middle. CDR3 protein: CSVNSWSNSGNTIYF. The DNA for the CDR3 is TGCAGTGTCAACTCATGGAGTAACTCTGGAAACACCATATATTTT.

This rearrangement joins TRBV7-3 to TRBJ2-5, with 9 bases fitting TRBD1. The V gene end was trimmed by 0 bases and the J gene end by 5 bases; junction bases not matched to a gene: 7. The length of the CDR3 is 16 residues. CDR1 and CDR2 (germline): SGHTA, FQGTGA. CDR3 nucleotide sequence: TGTGCCAGCAGCTTAACCGGACAGGGGTTAGGGGAGACCCAGTACTTC. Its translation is CASSLTGQGLGETQYF.

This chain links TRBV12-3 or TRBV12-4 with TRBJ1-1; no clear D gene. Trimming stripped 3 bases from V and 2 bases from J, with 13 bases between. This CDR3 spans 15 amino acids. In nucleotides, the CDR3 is TGTGCCAGCAGTTTTACGGCCAATCTTAACACTGAAGCTTTCTTT. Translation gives CASSFTANLNTEAFF.

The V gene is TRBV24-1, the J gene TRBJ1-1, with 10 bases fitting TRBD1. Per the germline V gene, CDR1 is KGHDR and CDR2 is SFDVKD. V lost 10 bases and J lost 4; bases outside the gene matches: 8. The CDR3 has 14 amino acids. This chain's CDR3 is CATRQGARSTEAFF. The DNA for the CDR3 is TGTGCCACGCGACAGGGGGCGCGGAGCACTGAAGCTTTCTTT.

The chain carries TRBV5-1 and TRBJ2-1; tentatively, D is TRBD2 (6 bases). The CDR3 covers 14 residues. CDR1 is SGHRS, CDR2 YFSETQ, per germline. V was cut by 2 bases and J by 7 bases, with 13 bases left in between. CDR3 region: CASSLSQEGNEQFF. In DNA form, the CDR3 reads TGCGCCAGCAGCTTATCACAGGAGGGTAATGAGCAGTTCTTC.

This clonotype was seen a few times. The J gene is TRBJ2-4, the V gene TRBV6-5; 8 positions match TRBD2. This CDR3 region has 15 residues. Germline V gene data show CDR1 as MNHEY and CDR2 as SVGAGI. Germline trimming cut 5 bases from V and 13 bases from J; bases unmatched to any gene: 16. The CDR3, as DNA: TGTGCCAGCAGTGCCCCCGGGACTAGTGTAGCTCTCCAGTACTTC. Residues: CASSAPGTSVALQYF.

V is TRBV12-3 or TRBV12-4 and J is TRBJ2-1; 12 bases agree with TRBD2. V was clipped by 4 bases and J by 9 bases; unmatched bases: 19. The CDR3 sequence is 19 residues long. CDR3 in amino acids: CASSSTHYGLAGSPSEQFF. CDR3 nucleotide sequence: TGTGCCAGCAGTTCCACCCACTACGGACTAGCGGGGTCTCCTAGTGAGCAGTTCTTC.

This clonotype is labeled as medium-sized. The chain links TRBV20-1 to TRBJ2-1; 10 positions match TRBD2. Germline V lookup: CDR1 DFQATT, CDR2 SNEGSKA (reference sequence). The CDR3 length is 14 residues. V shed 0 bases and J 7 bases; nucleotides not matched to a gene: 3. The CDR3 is CSARESGRGNEQFF. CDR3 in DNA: TGCAGTGCTAGAGAAAGCGGGAGGGGAAATGAGCAGTTCTTC.

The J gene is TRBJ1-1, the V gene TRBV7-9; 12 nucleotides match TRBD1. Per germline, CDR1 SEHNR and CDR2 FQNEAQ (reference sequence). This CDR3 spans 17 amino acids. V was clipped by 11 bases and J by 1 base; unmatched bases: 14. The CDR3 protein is CAGKSPGQGAGNTEAFF. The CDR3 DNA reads TGTGCCGGCAAATCTCCGGGACAGGGGGCAGGGAACACTGAAGCTTTCTTT.

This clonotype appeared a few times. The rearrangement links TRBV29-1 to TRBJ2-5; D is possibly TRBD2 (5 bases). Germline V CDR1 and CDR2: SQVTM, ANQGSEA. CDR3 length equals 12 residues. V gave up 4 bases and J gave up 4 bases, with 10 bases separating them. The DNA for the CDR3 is TGCAGCGTTGGAGTGCTAGCAGAGACCCAGTACTTC. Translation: CSVGVLAETQYF.

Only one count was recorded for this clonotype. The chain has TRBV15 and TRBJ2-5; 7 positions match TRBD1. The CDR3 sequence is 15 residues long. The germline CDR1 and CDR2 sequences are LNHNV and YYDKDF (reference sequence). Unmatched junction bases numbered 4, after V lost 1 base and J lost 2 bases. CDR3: CATSRVGQRQETQYF. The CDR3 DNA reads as TGTGCCACCAGCAGAGTGGGACAGCGGCAAGAGACCCAGTACTTC.

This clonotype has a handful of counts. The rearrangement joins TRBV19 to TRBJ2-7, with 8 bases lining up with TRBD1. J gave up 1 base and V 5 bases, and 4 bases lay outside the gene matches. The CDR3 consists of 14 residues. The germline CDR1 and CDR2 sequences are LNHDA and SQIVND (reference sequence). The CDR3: CASSAGTGSYEQYF. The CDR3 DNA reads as TGTGCCAGTAGTGCAGGGACAGGTTCCTACGAGCAGTACTTC. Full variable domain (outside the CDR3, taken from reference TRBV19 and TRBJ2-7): DGGITQSPKYLFRKEGQNVTLSCEQNLNHDAMYWYRQDPGQGLRLIYYSQIVNDFQKGDIAEGYSVSREKKESFPLTVTSAQKNPTAFYLCASSAGTGSYEQYFGPGTRLTVT.

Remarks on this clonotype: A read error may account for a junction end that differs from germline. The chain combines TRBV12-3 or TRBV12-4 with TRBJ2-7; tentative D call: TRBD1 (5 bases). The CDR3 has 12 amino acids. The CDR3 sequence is CASSFLRQGLNF. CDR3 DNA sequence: TGTGCCAGCAGTTTTTTGAGGCAGGGCCTGAACTTC.

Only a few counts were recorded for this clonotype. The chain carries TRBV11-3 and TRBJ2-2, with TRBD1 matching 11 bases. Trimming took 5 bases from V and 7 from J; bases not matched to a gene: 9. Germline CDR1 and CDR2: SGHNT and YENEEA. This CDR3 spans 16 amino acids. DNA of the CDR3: TGTGCCAGCAGCCGCCAGGACAGGGGGCGAGACGGGGAGCTGTTTTTT. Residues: CASSRQDRGRDGELFF.

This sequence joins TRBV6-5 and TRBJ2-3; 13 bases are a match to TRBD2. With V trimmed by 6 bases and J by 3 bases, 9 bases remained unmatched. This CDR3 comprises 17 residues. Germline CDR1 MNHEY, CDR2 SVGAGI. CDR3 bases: TGTGCCAGCAGGTTGGGGGGACTAGCGGGATTGACAGATACGCAGTATTTT. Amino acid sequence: CASRLGGLAGLTDTQYF.

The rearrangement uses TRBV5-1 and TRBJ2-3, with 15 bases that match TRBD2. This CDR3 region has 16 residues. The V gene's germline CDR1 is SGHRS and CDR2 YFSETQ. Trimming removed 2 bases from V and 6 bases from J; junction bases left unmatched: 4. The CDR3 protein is CASSFGTSGGTDTQYF. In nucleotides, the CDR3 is TGCGCCAGCAGCTTCGGGACTAGCGGGGGGACTGATACGCAGTATTTT.

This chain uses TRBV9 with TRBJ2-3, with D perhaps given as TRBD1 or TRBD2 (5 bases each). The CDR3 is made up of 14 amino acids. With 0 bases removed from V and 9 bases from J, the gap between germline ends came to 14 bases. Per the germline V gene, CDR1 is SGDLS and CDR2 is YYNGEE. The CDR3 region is CASSVEMGVQTQYF. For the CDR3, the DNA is TGTGCCAGCAGCGTAGAAATGGGGGTGCAGACGCAGTATTTT.

CDR3 in amino acids: CASSLVQATGELFF. CDR3 in DNA: TGTGCCAGCAGCTTGGTGCAGGCAACCGGGGAGCTGTTTTTT. This chain uses TRBV5-6 with TRBJ2-2; D gene ambiguous. Trimming stripped 0 bases from V and 5 bases from J, with 8 bases between. Germline V gives CDR1 SGHDT, CDR2 YYEEEE. This CDR3 comprises 14 residues.

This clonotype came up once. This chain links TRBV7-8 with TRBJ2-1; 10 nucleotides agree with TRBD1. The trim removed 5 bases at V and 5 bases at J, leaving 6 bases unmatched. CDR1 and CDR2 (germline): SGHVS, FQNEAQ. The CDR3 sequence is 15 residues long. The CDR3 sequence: CASSRGQGINNEQFF. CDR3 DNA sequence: TGTGCCAGCAGCCGGGGACAGGGGATAAACAATGAGCAGTTCTTC.

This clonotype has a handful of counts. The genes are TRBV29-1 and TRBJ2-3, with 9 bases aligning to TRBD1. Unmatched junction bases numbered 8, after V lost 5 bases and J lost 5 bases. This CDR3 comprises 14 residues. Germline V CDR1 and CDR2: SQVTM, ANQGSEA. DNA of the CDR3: TGCAGCGTTCGCCTAGGACAGGGGTTAGATACGCAGTATTTT. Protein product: CSVRLGQGLDTQYF.

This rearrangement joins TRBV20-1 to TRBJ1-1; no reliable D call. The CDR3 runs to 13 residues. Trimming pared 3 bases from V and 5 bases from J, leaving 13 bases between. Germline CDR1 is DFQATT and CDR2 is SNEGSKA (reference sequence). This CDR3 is CSASPRIETEAFF. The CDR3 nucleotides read TGCAGTGCTAGCCCCCGTATTGAGACTGAAGCTTTCTTT.